This T cell receptor (beta chain) appears in the sequencing data of a study of T cells in Graves' hyperthyroidism and ophthalmopathy. Whole-study context: Blood from the periphery was taken at initial diagnosis, before any treatment. Study-wide findings and caveats: Most clonotypes expanded in thyroid above 0.001 were likewise present in blood.

Template material for amplifying TCR beta CDR3 regions consisted of RNA transcripts. During a first-round RT-PCR of the TCR CDR3, the HTBI primer set was used. TCRdb re-called the multiplex PCR reads through MiXCR, storing one row per CDR3 protein. The table includes under 300,000 distinct CDR3 sequences, approximately 14% detected once. The CDR3 has 14 residues. Germline CDR1 MDHEN, CDR2 SYDVKM. V was shortened by 5 bases and J by 9 bases, with 14 bases between the two germline ends. The patients, who ranged from 18 to 65 in age, presented with newly diagnosed hyperthyroidism lasting under 2 months. In its sample, this clonotype was seen many times. Its antigen is still unknown.

The material sequenced was blood. This rearrangement joins TRBV28 to TRBJ1-6, with a weak D call TRBD1 (5 bases). The clonotype comes from a woman between 35 and 50 years old with Graves' hyperthyroidism that later progressed to Graves' ophthalmopathy. Here the CDR3 reads CASSGAGSSSPLHF. The CDR3 coding sequence is TGTGCCAGCAGTGGAGCAGGGTCAAGTTCACCCCTCCACTTT.